This T cell receptor (beta chain) comes out of a study of T cell repertoires in cytomegalovirus infection. This clonotype was detected ten times or more. Its antigen is undetermined. The CDR3 sequence is 15 residues long. The germline CDR1 and CDR2 sequences are SGHVS and FNYEAQ. V lost 5 bases and J 4 bases, leaving 15 bases between the germline ends. From the reads, TCRdb called clonotypes with MiXCR, one entry per CDR3 protein. This sample carries about 830,000 distinct CDR3 sequences, about 30% of them seen once, and the ten largest clones take approximately 13%. The chain joins TRBV7-6 to TRBJ1-3; TRBD1 might be the D (5 bases). The sequencing used cultured CD8+ T cells from PBMCs, collected from culture after CMV antigen stimulation. This sequence was found in a human donor in good health (CMV status not recorded). Some clones in this sample may be carry-over from other donors' samples. This CDR3 is CASSLGGAEGNTIYF. The CDR3 DNA sequence: TGTGCCAGCAGCCTAGGAGGGGCCGAGGGAAACACCATATATTTT.